The 7 T cell receptor beta chains below come from one sample, sequenced in a study of blood T cell repertoires in COVID-19. Here immunoSEQ multiplex PCR was the method, and the copy in TCRdb shows in-frame clones only, minus some. Of about 270,000 clones listed, 75% to 90% are singletons. The sequenced sample was PBMCs or T cells enriched from blood (not recorded which). These receptors were collected from a woman younger than 45 with acute COVID-19.

The chain has TRBV27 and TRBJ2-1; 9 positions match TRBD2. CDR1 and CDR2 (germline): MNHEY, SMNVEV (reference sequence). The CDR3 is made up of 17 amino acids. Unmatched junction bases numbered 13, after V lost 3 bases and J lost 7 bases. The DNA of the CDR3 is TGTGCCAGCAGTTTCCTGTCGCGCGGGAGGGTCGATAATGAGCAGTTCTTC. Translation gives CASSFLSRGRVDNEQFF.

The J gene is TRBJ2-7, the V gene TRBV19, with 12 positions matching TRBD1. V dropped 6 bases and J dropped 6; count of bases not matched to a gene: 12. Germline loops: CDR1 LNHDA, CDR2 SQIVND (reference sequence). The length of the CDR3 is 16 residues. CDR3 bases: TGTGCCAGTAGACTTTCCTCGGGACAGGGGGCAGGCGAGCAGTACTTC. Its translation is CASRLSSGQGAGEQYF.

This sequence joins TRBV25-1 and TRBJ1-1, with 7 positions matching TRBD1. The CDR3 is made up of 14 amino acids. Germline CDR1 MGHDK, CDR2 SYGVNS. V shed 2 bases and J 1 base; nucleotides not matched to a gene: 1. CDR3 protein: CASSEKGANTEAFF. The CDR3 DNA reads as TGTGCCAGCAGTGAAAAGGGGGCGAACACTGAAGCTTTCTTT.

This sequence joins TRBV30 and TRBJ2-3; possibly TRBD1 for D (5 bases). This CDR3 is built from 12 residues. Trimming removed 5 bases from V and 1 base from J, with 7 bases in between. The germline CDR1 and CDR2 sequences are GTSNPN and SVGIG (reference sequence). The DNA of the CDR3 is TGTGCCTGGGAGACAGGCACAGATACGCAGTATTTT. Translation: CAWETGTDTQYF.

This chain links TRBV5-1 with TRBJ1-6; 7 bases align to TRBD1. Looked up from germline, CDR1 is SGHRS and CDR2 is YFSETQ. The length of the CDR3 is 16 residues. The junction had 5 bases not matched to a gene; V was cut back by 2 bases and J by 3 bases. The CDR3 DNA follows: TGCGCCAGCAGCTTTGAGGGGGCCAACTATAATTCACCCCTCCACTTT. It is translated as CASSFEGANYNSPLHF.

The chain employs TRBV6-5 and TRBJ1-2; D unclear. The CDR3 totals 16 residues. V was trimmed by 3 bases and J by 0 bases, leaving 14 bases between them. Germline values: CDR1 MNHEY, CDR2 SVGAGI. The CDR3 region has the DNA TGTGCCAGCAGTTATCTCACCCAACTAACTAACTATGGCTACACCTTC. Protein: CASSYLTQLTNYGYTF.

The chain has TRBV28 and TRBJ2-7, with a possible D match to TRBD1 (6 bases). Germline V gene sequence: CDR1 MDHEN, CDR2 SYDVKM. This CDR3 has 16 residues. Trimming shortened V by 3 bases and J by 2 bases, and 17 bases separated the two germline ends. This CDR3 reads CASSFPISDSTYEQYF. CDR3 DNA: TGTGCCAGCAGTTTCCCTATATCGGACAGTACCTACGAGCAGTACTTC.